This T cell receptor beta chain was retrieved from a study of T cell changes during pregnancy in multiple sclerosis. Assay used: immunoSEQ multiplex PCR; TCRdb lists only in-frame clones, some missing. The table shows some 60,000 clones, with roughly 90% occurring only once. The sequence was collected from a female donor with multiple sclerosis, enrolled in a pregnancy study. The specimen was peripheral blood, collected after pregnancy.

DNA for the CDR3: TGCGCCAGCAGCTTACGACTAGCGGGGGCCTCCTACGAGCAGTACTTC. It translates to CASSLRLAGASYEQYF. The chain links TRBV5-1 to TRBJ2-7; 12 nucleotides align to TRBD2. CDR3 length: 16 amino acids. With 2 bases clipped from V and 0 bases from J, the junction kept 3 bases outside the gene matches. Germline V lookup: CDR1 SGHRS, CDR2 YFSETQ.